One and the same sample provided the 21 T cell receptor beta chains below, sequenced in a study of molecular identifiers for immune sequencing clone quantification. Via MiXCR, TCRdb re-called the PCR reads, giving one row per CDR3 protein. The data contain about 640,000 distinct CDR3 sequences, 20% of them singletons. Sequencing was carried out using naive CD8+ T cells from blood, with Jurkat cell RNA spiked in. Subset specified: FACS-sorted CD8+CD4-CCR7+CD45RA+ naive T cells. These TCRs come from a human donor in good health. Some libraries in this study had Jurkat cell RNA spiked in.

V is TRBV5-5 and J is TRBJ2-7, with TRBD1 identical over 7 bases. Germline loops: CDR1 SGHKS, CDR2 YYEKEE (reference sequence). V shed 4 bases, J shed 6 bases, and the junction held 13 bases outside the gene matches. The CDR3 is 15 residues long. Written as DNA, the CDR3 is TGTGCCAGCAGCCTTCCGGGACAGACTTGTCGCGAGCAGTACTTC. Protein sequence: CASSLPGQTCREQYF. Full variable domain (missing parts from reference TRBV5-5 and TRBJ2-7): DAGVTQSPTHLIKTRGQQVTLRCSPISGHKSVSWYQQVLGQGPQFIFQYYEKEERGRGNFPDRFSARQFPNYSSELNVNALLLGDSALYLCASSLPGQTCREQYFGPGTRLTVT.

This clonotype appeared many times. The rearrangement links TRBV5-1 to TRBJ1-1; no definite D call. Trimming took off 4 bases at V and 5 bases at J, with 21 bases between the two ends. Germline-derived CDR1 and CDR2 are SGHRS and YFSETQ. The CDR3 is 16 amino acids. The chain's CDR3 is CASSLNHLPLVTEAFF. DNA of the CDR3: TGCGCCAGCAGCCTAAACCACCTACCATTGGTTACTGAAGCTTTCTTT.

A few counts support this clonotype. V is TRBV2 and J is TRBJ1-2; D gene uncertain. Germline V lookup: CDR1 SNHLY, CDR2 FYNNEI. CDR3 length: 16 amino acids. Trimming pared 1 base from V and 5 bases from J, leaving 17 bases between. CDR3 nucleotides: TGTGCCAGCAGTGAAGGAGACGGGAGAAACTTTTATGGCTACACCTTC. It specifies CASSEGDGRNFYGYTF.

This clonotype was observed at least ten times. The rearrangement uses TRBV7-9 and TRBJ2-7; the match to TRBD2 covers 8 bases. The CDR3 consists of 15 residues. V dropped 2 bases and J dropped 1; count of bases not matched to a gene: 4. Per the germline V gene, CDR1 is SEHNR and CDR2 is FQNEAQ (reference sequence). CDR3 in DNA: TGTGCCAGCAGCTTATCCGGGGGGGATTCCTACGAGCAGTACTTC. Amino acids: CASSLSGGDSYEQYF. Using reference TRBV7-9 and TRBJ2-7 for the parts outside the CDR3, the full variable domain is DTGVSQNPRHKITKRGQNVTFRCDPISEHNRLYWYRQTLGQGPEFLTYFQNEAQLEKSRLLSDRFSAERPKGSFSTLEIQRTEQGDSAMYLCASSLSGGDSYEQYFGPGTRLTVT.

This clonotype occurred many times. The J gene is TRBJ1-1, the V gene TRBV27; D remains unclear. The CDR3 runs 13 residues. V lost 1 base to trimming and J lost 11 bases, with 14 bases between them. CDR1 and CDR2 (germline): MNHEY, SMNVEV (reference sequence). Here the CDR3 reads CASSLYLRSVAFF. In DNA, the CDR3 is TGTGCCAGCAGTTTATATCTCCGTTCAGTGGCTTTCTTT.

This clonotype was counted ten times or more. The chain carries TRBV7-2 and TRBJ2-1; D unclear. This CDR3 has 12 amino acids. Trimming pared 2 bases from V and 8 bases from J, leaving 7 bases between. Germline values: CDR1 SGHTA, CDR2 FQGNSA. In nucleotides, the CDR3 is TGTGCCAGCAGCTTAAACAGCGATGAGCAGTTCTTC. This translates into CASSLNSDEQFF.

V usage is TRBV20-1 and J usage is TRBJ2-1; D tentatively reads TRBD1 or TRBD2 (6 bases each). Germline V gene data show CDR1 as DFQATT and CDR2 as SNEGSKA (reference sequence). There are 15 residues in the CDR3. Trimming removed 7 bases from V and 1 base from J, with 17 bases in between. The CDR3 reads CSVLDGGTSYNEQFF. The DNA for the CDR3 is TGCAGTGTACTTGATGGCGGGACATCCTACAATGAGCAGTTCTTC.

At least ten counts were recorded for this clonotype. The chain carries TRBV9 and TRBJ1-1, with unresolved D. With 6 bases removed from V and 3 bases from J, the gap between germline ends came to 18 bases. The CDR3 consists of 15 residues. CDR1 and CDR2 (germline): SGDLS, YYNGEE. CDR3 in DNA: TGTGCCAGCACCCAATCGGGCAGCGAGTACACTGAAGCTTTCTTT. Amino acid sequence: CASTQSGSEYTEAFF.

The rearrangement joins TRBV4-2 to TRBJ2-7; TRBD1 might be the D (6 bases). Trimming cost V 1 base and J 3 bases, with 16 bases left between them. The V gene's germline CDR1 is LGHNA and CDR2 YNFKEQ. CDR3 length: 16 residues. CDR3 amino acids: CASSQALTGTIYEQYF. The CDR3 nucleotides read TGTGCCAGCAGCCAAGCCCTAACCGGGACAATCTACGAGCAGTACTTC.

This clonotype was seen only a few times. The J gene is TRBJ2-2, the V gene TRBV3-1; D is perhaps TRBD1 or TRBD2 (5 bases each). Per germline, CDR1 LGHDT and CDR2 YNNKEL (reference sequence). Trimming took off 4 bases at V and 0 bases at J, with 12 bases between the two ends. The CDR3 contains 16 residues. Here the CDR3 reads CASSPRGPPNTGELFF. The CDR3 DNA reads TGTGCCAGCAGCCCCCGGGGACCTCCGAACACCGGGGAGCTGTTTTTT.

The table lists this clonotype with a few counts. The rearrangement links TRBV4-1 to TRBJ2-7, with D tentatively TRBD2 (5 bases). Germline CDR1 reads MGHRA; CDR2 reads YSYEKL. V was clipped by 3 bases and J by 3 bases, with 12 bases between them. The CDR3 covers 14 residues. The DNA for the CDR3 is TGCGCCAGCAGCCACGGGAACATAAACTACGAGCAGTACTTC. It yields the protein CASSHGNINYEQYF.

Comment on this clonotype: A read error may account for a junction end that differs from germline. The V call is TRBV6-5, the J call TRBJ1-4; D unresolved. The CDR3 consists of 17 residues. CDR1 and CDR2 from the germline V gene are MNHEY and SVGAGI. The CDR3 loop reads CASSYSQARTLGEKLLF. Here the CDR3 DNA reads TGTGCCAGCAGTTACTCCCAAGCTCGCACCTTAGGTGAAAAACTGCTTTTT.

At least ten counts were recorded for this clonotype. This rearrangement joins TRBV4-3 to TRBJ2-7; D remains unclear. V was cut by 5 bases and J by 0 bases, with 11 bases left in between. This CDR3 is 14 amino acids long. The germline gives CDR1 LGHNA, CDR2 YSLEER. The CDR3 region has the DNA TGCGCCAGCAGCTCATCCTTGGGCTCCTACGAGCAGTACTTC. Translation gives CASSSSLGSYEQYF.

This clonotype was seen repeatedly, ten times or more. The chain is built from TRBV28 and TRBJ2-5; TRBD2 matches 9 bases. The trim removed 6 bases at V and 1 base at J, leaving 6 bases unmatched. Germline loops: CDR1 MDHEN, CDR2 SYDVKM. The CDR3 runs 15 residues. CDR3 in DNA: TGTGCCAGCAGAACGGGACTAGCCCTCCAAGAGACCCAGTACTTC. Its translation is CASRTGLALQETQYF.

This clonotype came up many times. The J gene is TRBJ2-7, the V gene TRBV24-1; D may match TRBD1 or TRBD2 (5 bases each). Trimming cost V 5 bases and J 2 bases, with 9 bases left between them. This CDR3 region has 13 residues. Germline CDR1 and CDR2: KGHDR and SFDVKD. DNA for the CDR3: TGTGCCACCAGTGGTGGGACCCCCTACGAGCAGTACTTC. Amino acids: CATSGGTPYEQYF.

This clonotype was detected only once. An end of the junction differs from the germline gene, which may be a read error. This rearrangement joins TRBV28 to TRBJ2-7; 8 bases match TRBD2. The CDR3 has 14 amino acids. Per the germline V gene, CDR1 is MDHEN and CDR2 is SYDVKM. The CDR3 spells CASSSAGDTYGQYF. The CDR3 nucleotides read TGTGCCAGCAGTTCAGCGGGAGACACCTACGGGCAGTACTTC. The full variable domain, rest sourced from reference TRBV28 and TRBJ2-7, is DVKVTQSSRYLVKRTGEKVFLECVQDMDHENMFWYRQDPGLGLRLIYFSYDVKMKEKGDIPEGYSVSREKKERFSLILESASTNQTSMYLCASSSAGDTYGQYFGPGTRLTVT.

V gene TRBV4-3 combines with J gene TRBJ1-2; TRBD1 might be the D (6 bases). V lost 4 bases to trimming and J lost 4 bases, with 13 bases between them. The CDR3 has 14 amino acids. Germline values: CDR1 LGHNA, CDR2 YSLEER. The CDR3 spells CASSPGEGGYGYTF. The CDR3 nucleotides read TGCGCCAGCAGCCCGGGTGAGGGGGGCTATGGCTACACCTTC.

In this sample, this clonotype turned up a few times. The chain links TRBV6-6 to TRBJ2-2; tentative D call: TRBD2 (6 bases). This CDR3 has 18 residues. Germline loops: CDR1 MNHNY, CDR2 SVGAGI (reference sequence). V gave up 5 bases and J gave up 5 bases, with 24 bases separating them. This CDR3 reads CASSLSVLAFVDTGELFF. CDR3 nucleotides: TGTGCCAGCAGTCTATCCGTGCTAGCGTTTGTCGATACCGGGGAGCTGTTTTTT.

Concerning this clonotype itself: Germline is not matched at one junction end, which may reflect a read error. This sequence joins TRBV20-1 and TRBJ1-6, with TRBD1 identical over 9 bases. Germline V CDR1 and CDR2: DFQATT, SNEGSKA (reference sequence). This CDR3 is built from 17 residues. The CDR3, as DNA: TGCAGTGCTATTGACAGGGGGGGAATGAGAAGGAATTCACCCCTCCGCTTT. Amino acid sequence: CSAIDRGGMRRNSPLRF.

The chain couples TRBV11-2 to TRBJ2-2; TRBD2 is a possible D gene (6 bases). Trimming left V 3 bases short and J 4 bases short, with 12 bases between. In germline, CDR1 is SGHAT, CDR2 FQNNGV. This CDR3 is built from 15 residues. CDR3 in amino acids: CASSFEGGGTGELFF. Here the CDR3 DNA reads TGTGCCAGCAGCTTCGAGGGAGGCGGCACCGGGGAGCTGTTTTTT.

V and J are TRBV4-3 and TRBJ2-3; D is possibly TRBD1 (5 bases). The CDR3 length is 17 residues. V lost 0 bases and J 4 bases, leaving 17 bases between the germline ends. CDR1 LGHNA and CDR2 YSLEER come from the germline V gene. The CDR3: CASSQETGVGIADTQYF. In DNA form, the CDR3 reads TGCGCCAGCAGCCAAGAAACAGGAGTGGGGATCGCAGATACGCAGTATTTT.